This is a list of T cell receptor beta chains from one sample in a study of CD4+ T cells in melanoma. Clones were read by immunoSEQ multiplex PCR, and TCRdb kept only the in-frame ones, dropping some. Among about 110,000 clones, around 93% were seen once, and the ten largest hold roughly 3.1%. Specimen: peripheral blood. The origin of the receptors is a human donor with melanoma. The CDR3 runs from the conserved cysteine through the conserved F or W. The D gene is left open where the match is weak. The size of a clone is reported for some rows only, either as once, few or many, or as a class for expanded clones.

cdr3_length: 13
d_call: NA
j_call: TRBJ2-1
v_call: TRBV4-3
clone_size: NA
cdr3_nt: TGCGCCAGCAGCCACCAGGCCCCCAATGAGCAGTTCTTC
cdr3_aa: CASSHQAPNEQFF

cdr3_length: 14
d_call: TRBD1
j_call: TRBJ2-7
v_call: TRBV19
clone_size: NA
cdr3_nt: TGTGCCAGTAGCCCGGGACAGGGTCCAAACGAGCAGTACTTC
cdr3_aa: CASSPGQGPNEQYF

cdr3_length: 14
d_call: NA
j_call: TRBJ2-2
v_call: TRBV15
clone_size: NA
cdr3_nt: TGTGCCATCGCGGACAGTCCGAACACCGGGGAGCTGTTTTTT
cdr3_aa: CAIADSPNTGELFF

cdr3_length: 14
d_call: NA
j_call: TRBJ2-7
v_call: TRBV27
clone_size: NA
cdr3_nt: TGTGCCAGCAGTTTATTGCCAGGGCTCTACGAGCAGTACTTC
cdr3_aa: CASSLLPGLYEQYF

cdr3_length: 13
d_call: NA
j_call: TRBJ2-7
v_call: TRBV6-5
clone_size: NA
cdr3_nt: TGTGCCAGCAGTTACTTAGGATCGTCCGAGCAGTACTTC
cdr3_aa: CASSYLGSSEQYF

cdr3_length: 14
d_call: NA
j_call: TRBJ2-7
v_call: TRBV6-1
clone_size: NA
cdr3_nt: TGTGCCAGCAGTGAGTTTGGGGTGGACTACGAGCAGTACTTC
cdr3_aa: CASSEFGVDYEQYF

cdr3_length: 12
d_call: NA
j_call: TRBJ2-7
v_call: TRBV5-1
clone_size: NA
cdr3_nt: TGCGCCAGCAGCTTGGGGGACACCGAGGGGTACTTC
cdr3_aa: CASSLGDTEGYF

cdr3_length: 16
d_call: NA
j_call: TRBJ2-2
v_call: TRBV9
clone_size: NA
cdr3_nt: TGTGCCAGCAGCGTAGAGGGTAGCGGCTGGACCGGGGAGCTGTTTTTT
cdr3_aa: CASSVEGSGWTGELFF

cdr3_length: 16
d_call: NA
j_call: TRBJ2-7
v_call: TRBV27
clone_size: NA
cdr3_nt: TGTGCCAGCAGTTCCAGGGGAGGGGGGAGCGCGCACGAGCAGTACTTC
cdr3_aa: CASSSRGGGSAHEQYF

cdr3_length: 16
d_call: TRBD1
j_call: TRBJ1-1
v_call: TRBV5-1
clone_size: few
cdr3_nt: TGCGCCAGCAGCACAGGTCCCGGGACAGGGAACACTGAAGCTTTCTTT
cdr3_aa: CASSTGPGTGNTEAFF

cdr3_length: 14
d_call: TRBD1
j_call: TRBJ2-7
v_call: TRBV6-1
clone_size: NA
cdr3_nt: TGTGCCAGCACCAGGGACAGGGGTGGATACGAGCAGTACTTC
cdr3_aa: CASTRDRGGYEQYF

cdr3_length: 15
d_call: NA
j_call: TRBJ2-4
v_call: TRBV7-2
clone_size: NA
cdr3_nt: TGTGCCAGCAGCTTACGGGGTACAGCCAAAAACATTCAGTACTTC
cdr3_aa: CASSLRGTAKNIQYF

cdr3_length: 13
d_call: TRBD2
j_call: TRBJ2-1
v_call: TRBV27
clone_size: NA
cdr3_nt: TGTGCCAGCAGTTTTCTAGCGGGATCTGAGCAGTTCTTC
cdr3_aa: CASSFLAGSEQFF

cdr3_length: 17
d_call: NA
j_call: TRBJ2-3
v_call: TRBV5-4
clone_size: NA
cdr3_nt: TGTGCCAGCAGCTTGGAGGGGTGGGGCCTTAGCACAGATACGCAGTATTTT
cdr3_aa: CASSLEGWGLSTDTQYF

cdr3_length: 13
d_call: NA
j_call: TRBJ2-7
v_call: TRBV19
clone_size: NA
cdr3_nt: TGTGCCAGTAGTGTCAGAGTTGGATACGAGCAGTACTTC
cdr3_aa: CASSVRVGYEQYF

cdr3_length: 14
d_call: NA
j_call: TRBJ2-3
v_call: TRBV29-1
clone_size: NA
cdr3_nt: TGCAGCGTTCAACTGGGTCGGGGCACAGATACGCAGTATTTT
cdr3_aa: CSVQLGRGTDTQYF

cdr3_length: 15
d_call: NA
j_call: TRBJ1-2
v_call: TRBV6-5
clone_size: NA
cdr3_nt: TGTGCCAGCAGTTATGGCGACAGACAAGGCTATGGCTACACCTTC
cdr3_aa: CASSYGDRQGYGYTF

cdr3_length: 16
d_call: TRBD2
j_call: TRBJ2-7
v_call: TRBV10-3
clone_size: NA
cdr3_nt: TGTGCCATCAGAAGCGGGACTAGCGGAGGGTTCTACGAGCAGTACTTC
cdr3_aa: CAIRSGTSGGFYEQYF

cdr3_length: 18
d_call: NA
j_call: TRBJ2-7
v_call: TRBV13
clone_size: NA
cdr3_nt: TGTGCCAGCAGCTTAGGAGCTACGGACCCCCGGTCCCACTACGAGCAGTACTTC
cdr3_aa: CASSLGATDPRSHYEQYF

cdr3_length: 16
d_call: TRBD1
j_call: TRBJ1-2
v_call: TRBV9
clone_size: NA
cdr3_nt: TGTGCCAGCAGCGTAGACCCTGGTACGGGACAGGGGAGCTACACCTTC
cdr3_aa: CASSVDPGTGQGSYTF